The 11 T cell receptor beta chains below come from one sample, sequenced in a study of CD8 T cells in ankylosing spondylitis (dated by TCRdb to between 2016 and 2019). Libraries were prepared through 5' RACE. This sample was sequenced with an Illumina HiSeq 2500. The public reads were run again by TCRdb, first through fastp at Q25 and then through MiXCR, and only productive beta chains were kept. Every distinct CDR3 protein forms one entry, paired with its most common genes and DNA. The sample table holds about 240,000 distinct CDR3 sequences, of which less than 10% were seen once. The ten largest clonotypes hold nearly 7% of the sample. Input material: blood, either unsorted or a sorted T cell fraction (not recorded which). These TCRs come from a male donor with ankylosing spondylitis or in good health (not recorded which).

This clonotype was seen ten or more times. The chain has TRBV6-1 and TRBJ2-7, with 13 positions matching TRBD2. After removal of 6 bases from V and 10 bases from J, the junction contained 9 bases not matched to a gene. Germline CDR1 MNHNS, CDR2 SASEGT. There are 14 residues in the CDR3. CDR3 region: CASRRTGTSGVQYF. For the CDR3, the DNA is TGTGCCAGCAGGCGAACCGGGACTAGCGGGGTTCAGTACTTC.

Many counts were recorded for this clonotype. The rearrangement links TRBV18 to TRBJ1-3; no definite D call. Germline CDR1 reads KGHSH; CDR2 reads LQKENI. The CDR3 is 15 residues long. V lost 6 bases and J 0 bases, leaving 12 bases between the germline ends. The CDR3 nucleotides are TGTGCCAGCTCCCCGAATCCCTCCTCTGGAAACACCATATATTTT. This translates into CASSPNPSSGNTIYF. Filled out from reference TRBV18 and TRBJ1-3, the complete variable domain reads NAGVMQNPRHLVRRRGQEARLRCSPMKGHSHVYWYRQLPEEGLKFMVYLQKENIIDESGMPKERFSAEFPKEGPSILRIQQVVRGDSAAYFCASSPNPSSGNTIYFGEGSWLTVV.

In this sample, this clonotype turned up many times. The CDR3 nucleotides read TGTGCCAGCAGCTTGAGGACTAGCGGGAGACTCAACACAGATACGCAGTATTTT. It is translated as CASSLRTSGRLNTDTQYF. The V gene is TRBV7-8, the J gene TRBJ2-3, with 13 bases that match TRBD2. The junction had 8 bases not matched to a gene; V was cut back by 3 bases and J by 2 bases. CDR1 is SGHVS, CDR2 FQNEAQ, per germline. The CDR3 extends over 18 amino acids.

This clonotype was counted many times. The rearrangement links TRBV3-1 to TRBJ2-7, with TRBD1 as a possible D gene (6 bases). V was trimmed by 6 bases and J by 1 base, leaving 10 bases between them. This CDR3 has 13 amino acids. The V gene's germline CDR1 is LGHDT and CDR2 YNNKEL (reference sequence). The CDR3 nucleotides read TGTGCCAGCAGGGCAGGGGCTTCCTACGAGCAGTACTTC. This codes for CASRAGASYEQYF.

This clonotype was detected many times. The chain uses TRBV5-1 and TRBJ1-5; D ambiguous. Trimming shortened V by 0 bases and J by 1 base, and 8 bases separated the two germline ends. Looked up from germline, CDR1 is SGHRS and CDR2 is YFSETQ. The CDR3 loop spans 15 amino acids. As DNA, the CDR3 is TGCGCCAGCAGCTTGGGCGGTACAAGCAATCAGCCCCAGCATTTT. Encoded protein: CASSLGGTSNQPQHF. Combining the CDR3 with reference TRBV5-1 and TRBJ1-5 gives the whole variable domain KAGVTQTPRYLIKTRGQQVTLSCSPISGHRSVSWYQQTPGQGLQFLFEYFSETQRNKGNFPGRFSGRQFSNSRSEMNVSTLELGDSALYLCASSLGGTSNQPQHFGDGTRLSIL.

There are many counts of this clonotype. The chain joins TRBV10-3 to TRBJ2-7; maybe TRBD2 (6 bases). Trimming pared 3 bases from V and 0 bases from J, leaving 15 bases between. Looked up from germline, CDR1 is ENHRY and CDR2 is SYGVKD. There are 16 residues in the CDR3. The CDR3 DNA sequence: TGTGCCATCAGTGAATTTGGGACTCAGAGCTCCTACGAGCAGTACTTC. Protein: CAISEFGTQSSYEQYF.

This chain links TRBV30 with TRBJ1-2; D is unclear. This CDR3 comprises 12 residues. From germline, CDR1 is GTSNPN and CDR2 SVGIG (reference sequence). The V gene lost 4 bases and the J gene lost 4 bases, with 10 bases spanning the gap. CDR3 sequence reads: CAWNGVSYGYTF. The CDR3 DNA reads TGTGCCTGGAACGGCGTGTCCTATGGCTACACCTTC.

In this sample, this clonotype turned up many times. The chain joins TRBV19 to TRBJ1-1; unclear D gene. This CDR3 has 13 residues. Germline V lookup: CDR1 LNHDA, CDR2 SQIVND (reference sequence). V was pared by 3 bases and J by 1 base, with 6 bases between. CDR3 sequence: CASSIGKNTEAFF. CDR3 bases: TGTGCCAGTAGTATCGGGAAGAACACTGAAGCTTTCTTT.

This clonotype has a count of ten or more. The chain is built from TRBV5-1 and TRBJ2-3; D is possibly TRBD2 (7 bases). V dropped 4 bases and J dropped 8 bases, with 11 bases sitting between them. The CDR3 has 12 amino acids. The germline V gene encodes CDR1 SGHRS and CDR2 YFSETQ. CDR3 sequence (DNA): TGCGCCAGCAGCAGGGGAGGGGGTACGCAGTATTTT. This codes for CASSRGGGTQYF.

This clonotype came up many times. The chain is built from TRBV9 and TRBJ2-2; D remains unclear. V lost 0 bases and J lost 4, with 10 bases in between. This CDR3 comprises 15 residues. Per germline, CDR1 SGDLS and CDR2 YYNGEE. The CDR3: CASSVDYLPTGELFF. Here the CDR3 DNA reads TGTGCCAGCAGCGTAGATTACTTACCCACCGGGGAGCTGTTTTTT.

This clonotype was recorded a few times. The gene calls are TRBV20-1 and TRBJ1-2, with D uncertain. The CDR3 runs to 11 residues. V was shortened by 8 bases and J by 3 bases, with 10 bases between the two germline ends. The germline CDR1 and CDR2 sequences are DFQATT and SNEGSKA (reference sequence). The CDR3 loop is CSPNQDYGYTF. The CDR3, as DNA: TGCAGTCCTAACCAGGACTATGGCTACACCTTC.